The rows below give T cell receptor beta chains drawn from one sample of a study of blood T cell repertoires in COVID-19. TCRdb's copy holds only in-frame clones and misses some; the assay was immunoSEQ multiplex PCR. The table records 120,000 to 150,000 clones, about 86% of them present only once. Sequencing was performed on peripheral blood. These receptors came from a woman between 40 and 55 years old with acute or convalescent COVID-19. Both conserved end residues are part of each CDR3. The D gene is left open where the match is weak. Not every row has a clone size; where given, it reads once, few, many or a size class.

CASSTGTTNYGYTF | TGCGCCAGCAGCACGGGTACCACTAACTATGGCTACACCTTC | TRBV5-1 | - | TRBJ1-2 | -
CASSYSGVGEKLFF | TGTGCCAGCAGTTACTCCGGGGTTGGTGAAAAACTGTTTTTT | TRBV6-5 | - | TRBJ1-4 | -
CASSLDLKGETQYF | TGCGCCAGCAGCTTGGACCTAAAGGGGGAGACCCAGTACTTC | TRBV5-1 | - | TRBJ2-5 | -
CASRPQTGGGITEAFF | TGTGCCAGCAGACCCCAGACAGGGGGCGGAATCACTGAAGCTTTCTTT | TRBV11-1 | TRBD1 | TRBJ1-1 | -
CAISGTDRAGAFF | TGTGCCATCAGTGGAACGGACAGGGCAGGAGCTTTCTTT | TRBV10-3 | TRBD1 | TRBJ1-1 | -
CASSRVASPLYNEQFF | TGTGCCAGCTCAAGGGTAGCGAGCCCTCTCTACAATGAGCAGTTCTTC | TRBV18 | - | TRBJ2-1 | -
CASRPTASSYEQYF | TGTGCCAGCAGACCTACTGCGAGCTCCTACGAGCAGTACTTC | TRBV6-1 | - | TRBJ2-7 | -
CASRPRQAYEQYF | TGTGCCAGCAGACCCAGGCAAGCCTACGAGCAGTACTTC | TRBV2 | - | TRBJ2-7 | -
CASSLSGSFPDTQYF | TGTGCCAGCAGTCTCAGCGGGAGCTTCCCAGATACGCAGTATTTT | TRBV11-3 | TRBD2 | TRBJ2-3 | -
CASSLQGAASYEQYF | TGTGCCAGCAGCCTACAGGGAGCCGCCTCCTACGAGCAGTACTTC | TRBV7-2 | - | TRBJ2-7 | -
CSASKTLGTEAFF | TGCAGTGCTAGTAAGACCCTCGGGACTGAAGCTTTCTTT | TRBV20-1 | - | TRBJ1-1 | -
CAISEWGQGSNQPQHF | TGTGCCATCAGTGAGTGGGGACAGGGGTCTAATCAGCCCCAGCATTTT | TRBV10-3 | TRBD1 | TRBJ1-5 | -
CASSFDQALVEYF | TGTGCCAGCAGTTTCGATCAAGCGCTAGTAGAGTACTTC | TRBV12-3/TRBV12-4 | - | TRBJ2-7 | -
CASSRDRDSPYEQYF | TGCGCCAGCAGCCGGGACCGGGACAGCCCCTACGAGCAGTACTTC | TRBV23-1 | TRBD1 | TRBJ2-7 | few
CASSPGQIYGYTF | TGTGCCAGCAGTCCCGGACAGATCTATGGCTACACCTTC | TRBV12-3/TRBV12-4 | - | TRBJ1-2 | few
CASSQTGDQPQHF | TGTGCCAGCAGTCAGACAGGTGATCAGCCCCAGCATTTT | TRBV3-1/TRBV3-2 | - | TRBJ1-5 | -
CASSSTSGRANTGELFF | TGTGCCAGCAGCTCGACTAGCGGGAGGGCTAACACCGGGGAGCTGTTTTTT | TRBV5-6 | TRBD2 | TRBJ2-2 | -
CASSTFSAPGTGGGYTF | TGTGCCAGCAGCACCTTTTCCGCCCCCGGGACAGGGGGTGGCTACACCTTC | TRBV7-2 | TRBD1 | TRBJ1-2 | -
CASSYWGFIGTSVQETQYF | TGTGCCAGCAGTTACTGGGGTTTTATAGGGACTAGCGTTCAAGAGACCCAGTACTTC | TRBV6-2/TRBV6-3 | TRBD2 | TRBJ2-5 | -
CAIRAGTVDQPQHF | TGTGCCATCAGGGCCGGGACAGTTGATCAGCCCCAGCATTTT | TRBV10-3 | TRBD1 | TRBJ1-5 | -
CASSEYRGRGGYEQYF | TGTGCCAGCAGTGAATATAGGGGGCGTGGGGGCTACGAGCAGTACTTC | TRBV6-1 | TRBD1 | TRBJ2-7 | -
CASSSSVATARYYGYTF | TGTGCCAGCAGCTCCTCAGTCGCAACCGCTAGATACTATGGCTACACCTTC | TRBV7-9 | - | TRBJ1-2 | few
CASSYSSGPLGQSNYGYTF | TGTGCCAGCAGTTACTCATCGGGTCCCTTAGGACAGTCTAACTATGGCTACACCTTC | TRBV6-2/TRBV6-3 | - | TRBJ1-2 | -
CAWRATGTAFF | TGTGCCTGGAGGGCCACAGGGACAGCTTTCTTT | TRBV30 | - | TRBJ1-1 | -
CASSWRGSYNSPLHF | TGTGCCAGCAGCTGGAGGGGTTCCTATAATTCACCCCTCCACTTT | TRBV7-3 | - | TRBJ1-6 | -
CASSLIEAEQFF | TGTGCCAGCAGCTTAATCGAGGCTGAGCAGTTCTTC | TRBV7-9 | - | TRBJ2-1 | -
CASHSSSGNTIYF | TGTGCCAGCCACAGCTCCTCTGGAAACACCATATATTTT | TRBV18 | - | TRBJ1-3 | -
CAISTWTGDNEQFF | TGTGCCATCAGTACCTGGACAGGGGACAATGAGCAGTTCTTC | TRBV10-3 | TRBD1 | TRBJ2-1 | -
CASSWLGKQAPDTQYF | TGTGCCAGCAGCTGGCTAGGGAAACAGGCCCCAGATACGCAGTATTTT | TRBV7-9 | - | TRBJ2-3 | -
CASSQANLGGSNQPQHF | TGCGCCAGCAGCCAAGCTAATCTAGGGGGTAGCAATCAGCCCCAGCATTTT | TRBV4-1 | - | TRBJ1-5 | many
CASSLIGKGANVLTF | TGTGCCAGCAGCTTAATCGGGAAGGGGGCCAACGTCCTGACTTTC | TRBV7-3 | - | TRBJ2-6 | once
CATTGVEGLMGSPLHF | TGTGCCACCACCGGAGTGGAGGGACTAATGGGTTCACCCCTCCACTTT | TRBV15 | - | TRBJ1-6 | -
CAISEPGLSNTGELFF | TGTGCCATCAGTGAGCCGGGACTATCAAACACCGGGGAGCTGTTTTTT | TRBV10-3 | TRBD2 | TRBJ2-2 | -